The 19 T cell receptor beta chains below all came from one sample that was sequenced in a study of CD8 T cells in Susac syndrome. Reverse transcription of roughly 0.45 to 1 ug RNA was carried out with random hexamers. TCRdb ran MiXCR on the immunoSEQ multiplex PCR reads and lists one entry per CDR3 protein. The sample lists some 130,000 distinct CDR3 sequences, roughly 80% seen once, with 0.45% to 0.6% in the top ten. Material for sequencing was CD8+ T cells from PBMCs. The receptors derive from a human donor with multiple sclerosis.

The V and J genes are TRBV5-1 and TRBJ2-1; 10 nucleotides line up with TRBD1. This CDR3 comprises 15 residues. Germline CDR1 is SGHRS and CDR2 is YFSETQ. The ends lost 4 bases at V and 4 bases at J; junction bases unmatched: 5. The CDR3 sequence: CASSPDRGFYNEQFF. For the CDR3, the DNA is TGCGCCAGCAGCCCGGACAGGGGGTTTTACAATGAGCAGTTCTTC.

This chain joins TRBV14 and TRBJ2-7; 7 nucleotides match TRBD1. The trim removed 6 bases at V and 3 bases at J, leaving 14 bases unmatched. The germline V gene has CDR1 SGHDN and CDR2 FVKESK. The CDR3 has 16 amino acids. CDR3 DNA: TGTGCCAGCAGTCACGGACAGGTCCCTGGGGGCTACGAGCAGTACTTC. Protein product: CASSHGQVPGGYEQYF.

The rearrangement links TRBV3-1 to TRBJ2-1; D is possibly TRBD2 (5 bases). Germline-derived CDR1 and CDR2 are LGHDT and YNNKEL (reference sequence). V lost 0 bases, J lost 4 bases, and 10 bases lay in between. The CDR3 is made up of 15 amino acids. In DNA, the CDR3 is TGTGCCAGCAGCCAAGAGGGAGCGCCTTACAATGAGCAGTTCTTC. It codes for CASSQEGAPYNEQFF.

The count of this clonotype is one. This sequence joins TRBV27 and TRBJ1-2, with 7 nucleotides matching TRBD1. This CDR3 is 17 amino acids long. Germline V CDR1 and CDR2: MNHEY, SMNVEV (reference sequence). J was trimmed by 2 bases and V by 5 bases; bases with no gene match: 14. Here the CDR3 DNA reads TGTGCCAGCAGTCAACTTTCTCCCACAGGGGCCAACTATGGCTACACCTTC. Protein: CASSQLSPTGANYGYTF.

This rearrangement joins TRBV28 to TRBJ1-6; 8 bases line up with TRBD1. CDR1 is MDHEN, CDR2 SYDVKM, per germline. V shed 3 bases, J shed 9 bases, and the junction held 7 bases outside the gene matches. The CDR3 is made up of 15 amino acids. The CDR3 sequence is CASSFAGGYSSPLHF. CDR3 DNA: TGTGCCAGCAGTTTCGCAGGGGGCTACAGTTCACCCCTCCACTTT.

This CDR3 reads CASSLLVTEAFF. Here the CDR3 DNA reads TGTGCCAGCAGCTTATTAGTCACTGAAGCTTTCTTT. The chain uses TRBV7-2 and TRBJ1-1; D gene ambiguous. V was cut by 2 bases and J by 4 bases, with 5 bases left in between. This CDR3 region has 12 residues. The germline V gene encodes CDR1 SGHTA and CDR2 FQGNSA.

J is TRBJ2-1 and V is TRBV20-1; D is undetermined. The CDR3 sequence is 10 residues long. Germline loops: CDR1 DFQATT, CDR2 SNEGSKA (reference sequence). V lost 3 bases and J lost 8, with 5 bases in between. CDR3 coding DNA: TGCAGTGCTAGTCCCCATGAGCAGTTCTTC. The encoded protein is CSASPHEQFF.

CDR3 loop: CASSPTGIQPQHF. CDR3 DNA sequence: TGTGCCAGTAGTCCTACAGGAATTCAGCCCCAGCATTTT. The J gene is TRBJ1-5, the V gene TRBV19; a possible D gene is TRBD1 (5 bases). The CDR3 totals 13 residues. V was clipped by 5 bases and J by 6 bases, with 11 bases between them. Per germline, CDR1 LNHDA and CDR2 SQIVND (reference sequence). Full variable domain (outside the CDR3, taken from reference TRBV19 and TRBJ1-5): DGGITQSPKYLFRKEGQNVTLSCEQNLNHDAMYWYRQDPGQGLRLIYYSQIVNDFQKGDIAEGYSVSREKKESFPLTVTSAQKNPTAFYLCASSPTGIQPQHFGDGTRLSIL.

The chain is built from TRBV21-1 and TRBJ1-2; the table's D gene call, TRBD1, was not cross checked with the DNA. TRBV21-1 has pseudogene status. The CDR3 covers 14 residues. DNA for the CDR3: TGTGCCAGCTCCCCCCAACAGGGGCGCTATGGCTACACCTTC. Translation gives CASSPQQGRYGYTF.

This rearrangement joins TRBV2 to TRBJ2-2; D not resolved. The germline V gene has CDR1 SNHLY and CDR2 FYNNEI. This CDR3 is built from 14 residues. With 0 bases removed from V and 7 bases from J, the gap between germline ends came to 9 bases. The CDR3 sequence: CASSEAPVNGELFF. Written as DNA, the CDR3 is TGTGCCAGCAGTGAAGCGCCCGTGAACGGGGAGCTGTTTTTT.

This clonotype was seen only once. The CDR3 loop is CASSLLAGEGYTF. CDR3 DNA sequence: TGTGCCAGCAGTCTCCTGGCAGGGGAGGGCTACACCTTC. This chain links TRBV27 with TRBJ1-2; TRBD1 might be the D (6 bases). V was shortened by 5 bases and J by 8 bases, with 15 bases between the two germline ends. This CDR3 has 13 amino acids. The germline V gene encodes CDR1 MNHEY and CDR2 SMNVEV (reference sequence).

V gene TRBV27 combines with J gene TRBJ2-7, with TRBD2 matching over 10 bases. V dropped 2 bases and J dropped 2; count of bases not matched to a gene: 9. The CDR3 has 17 residues. Germline CDR1 reads MNHEY; CDR2 reads SMNVEV (reference sequence). In nucleotides, the CDR3 is TGTGCCAGCAGTTTACCACCCAATCTAGCGGGGGCCTACGAGCAGTACGTC. It translates to CASSLPPNLAGAYEQYV.

The J gene is TRBJ1-5, the V gene TRBV6-1; 9 bases align to TRBD1. This CDR3 region has 16 residues. The germline V gene has CDR1 MNHNS and CDR2 SASEGT. V dropped 6 bases and J dropped 7; count of bases not matched to a gene: 13. The CDR3 DNA follows: TGTGCCAGCAGCATATCCGACAGGGGGTCACGCCAGCCCCAGCATTTT. This sequence encodes CASSISDRGSRQPQHF.

J is TRBJ1-1 and V is TRBV20-1; D ambiguous. CDR3 length: 12 residues. V was clipped by 3 bases and J by 7 bases, with 12 bases between them. Looked up from germline, CDR1 is DFQATT and CDR2 is SNEGSKA (reference sequence). The CDR3 sequence: CSARGPTYEAFF. CDR3 bases: TGCAGTGCTAGGGGTCCGACTTATGAAGCTTTCTTT.

This chain joins TRBV9 and TRBJ2-1, with D perhaps matching TRBD1 or TRBD2 (5 bases each). Trimming removed 0 bases at V and 8 bases at J, with 9 bases between. The CDR3 has 13 residues. Germline lookup yields CDR1 SGDLS and CDR2 YYNGEE. This CDR3 is CASSVVGTDEQFF. CDR3 coding DNA: TGTGCCAGCAGCGTAGTGGGGACGGATGAGCAGTTCTTC.

V usage is TRBV7-8 and J usage is TRBJ1-5, with 9 bases lining up with TRBD1. This CDR3 spans 14 amino acids. Germline CDR1 is SGHVS and CDR2 is FQNEAQ. The ends lost 3 bases at V and 4 bases at J; junction bases unmatched: 1. The CDR3 DNA is TGTGCCAGCAGCTTTGACAGGGGGAATCAGCCCCAGCATTTT. This translates into CASSFDRGNQPQHF.

The chain is built from TRBV12-3 or TRBV12-4 and TRBJ2-1, with no clear D. The V end was cut by 3 bases, the J end by 5 bases, with 8 bases between. The CDR3 has 13 residues. The CDR3 DNA follows: TGTGCCAGCAGTTTGAGTCCAAACAATGAGCAGTTCTTC. This gives the protein CASSLSPNNEQFF.

The rearrangement uses TRBV29-1 and TRBJ2-7; D is uncertain. Looked up from germline, CDR1 is SQVTM and CDR2 is ANQGSEA. This CDR3 region has 11 residues. Trimming removed 4 bases from V and 1 base from J, with 5 bases in between. In DNA form, the CDR3 reads TGCAGCGTTGGGAATTCCTACGAGCAGTACTTC. Amino acids: CSVGNSYEQYF.

The rearrangement joins TRBV2 to TRBJ2-3; no reliable D call. The V and J ends lost 2 bases and 4 bases respectively, with 19 bases between them. Germline CDR1 is SNHLY and CDR2 is FYNNEI. This CDR3 has 17 amino acids. The CDR3 bases are TGTGCCAGCAGTGAATTCCCTCCGGACGGAGCCGCAGATACGCAGTATTTT. Its protein is CASSEFPPDGAADTQYF.